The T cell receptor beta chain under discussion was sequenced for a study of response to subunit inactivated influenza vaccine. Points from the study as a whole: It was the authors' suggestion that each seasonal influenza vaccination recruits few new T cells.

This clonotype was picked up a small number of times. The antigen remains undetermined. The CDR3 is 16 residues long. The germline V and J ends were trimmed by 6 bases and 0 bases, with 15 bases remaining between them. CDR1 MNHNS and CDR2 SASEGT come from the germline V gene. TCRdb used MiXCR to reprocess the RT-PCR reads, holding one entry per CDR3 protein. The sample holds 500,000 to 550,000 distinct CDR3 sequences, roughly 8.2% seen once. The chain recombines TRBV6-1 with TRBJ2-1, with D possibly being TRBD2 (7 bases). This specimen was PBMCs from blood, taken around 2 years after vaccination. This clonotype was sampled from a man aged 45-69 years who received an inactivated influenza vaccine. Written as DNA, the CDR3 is TGTGCCAGCAGGGCGGGGGCCGCCGTCTCCTACAATGAGCAGTTCTTC. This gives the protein CASRAGAAVSYNEQFF.